Listed here are 8 T cell receptor beta chains from one sample, sequenced in a study of blood T cell repertoires in COVID-19. TCRdb's copy holds only in-frame clones and misses some; the assay was immunoSEQ multiplex PCR. Of approximately 290,000 clones listed, around 85% are singletons. Input material: PBMCs or T cells enriched from blood (not recorded which). All receptors come from a woman aged 25 to 39 who had recovered from COVID-19.

This clone showed up just a few times. The chain employs TRBV6-1 and TRBJ1-3; maybe TRBD1 (6 bases). The CDR3 length is 17 residues. Germline V CDR1 and CDR2: MNHNS, SASEGT. The germline V and J ends were trimmed by 1 base and 4 bases, with 17 bases remaining between them. The CDR3 coding sequence is TGTGCCAGCAGTGAAGGGTTTGGCGGGGGCCCAGGAAACACCATATATTTT. This gives the protein CASSEGFGGGPGNTIYF.

The genes are TRBV2 and TRBJ2-5, with a possible D match to TRBD2 (6 bases). Trimming shortened V by 7 bases and J by 1 base, and 13 bases separated the two germline ends. CDR1 is SNHLY, CDR2 FYNNEI, per germline. This CDR3 has 14 amino acids. The chain's CDR3 is CASMIGGAQETQYF. DNA for the CDR3: TGTGCCAGCATGATCGGGGGAGCCCAAGAGACCCAGTACTTC.

This clone was seen only once. V gene TRBV11-2 combines with J gene TRBJ1-1; D gene uncertain. Trimming pared 7 bases from V and 8 bases from J, leaving 14 bases between. The CDR3 is 12 amino acids. Germline V gene sequence: CDR1 SGHAT, CDR2 FQNNGV. In DNA, the CDR3 is TGTGCCAGCAACCCCTTTCGGGGAGAAGCTTTCTTT. This gives the protein CASNPFRGEAFF. The full variable domain, rest sourced from reference TRBV11-2 and TRBJ1-1, is EAGVAQSPRYKIIEKRQSVAFWCNPISGHATLYWYQQILGQGPKLLIQFQNNGVVDDSQLPKDRFSAERLKGVDSTLKIQPAKLEDSAVYLCASNPFRGEAFFGQGTRLTVV.

The chain recombines TRBV5-1 with TRBJ1-1, with 10 bases aligning to TRBD1. The CDR3 contains 19 residues. From germline, CDR1 is SGHRS and CDR2 YFSETQ. The V segment lost 1 base and the J segment 0 bases; nucleotides outside the gene matches: 12. CDR3 residues: CASSLRGGGTGALNTEAFF. The CDR3 nucleotides read TGCGCCAGCAGCTTGCGGGGCGGGGGGACAGGGGCCCTGAACACTGAAGCTTTCTTT. The entire variable domain, with the rest obtained from reference TRBV5-1 and TRBJ1-1, is as follows: KAGVTQTPRYLIKTRGQQVTLSCSPISGHRSVSWYQQTPGQGLQFLFEYFSETQRNKGNFPGRFSGRQFSNSRSEMNVSTLELGDSALYLCASSLRGGGTGALNTEAFFGQGTRLTVV.

CDR3 sequence reads: CALGDMGQRISGNTIYF. In DNA, the CDR3 is TGTGCCTTAGGTGATATGGGACAGCGGATATCTGGAAACACCATATATTTT. The gene calls are TRBV7-9 and TRBJ1-3; 7 bases agree with TRBD1. The CDR3 length is 17 residues. The germline gives CDR1 SEHNR, CDR2 FQNEAQ (reference sequence). J gave up 1 base and V 11 bases, and 17 bases lay outside the gene matches.

This chain joins TRBV5-5 and TRBJ2-1, with 14 bases aligning to TRBD2. Germline V gene lookup returns CDR1 SGHKS and CDR2 YYEKEE (reference sequence). The trim removed 0 bases at V and 9 bases at J, leaving 14 bases unmatched. The CDR3 spans 19 residues. The CDR3 nucleotides are TGTGCCAGCAGCTTGGCCCTCCTGACTAGCGGGGGGGCCGGAGGTGAGCAGTTCTTC. This gives the protein CASSLALLTSGGAGGEQFF. Using reference TRBV5-5 and TRBJ2-1 for the parts outside the CDR3, the full variable domain is DAGVTQSPTHLIKTRGQQVTLRCSPISGHKSVSWYQQVLGQGPQFIFQYYEKEERGRGNFPDRFSARQFPNYSSELNVNALLLGDSALYLCASSLALLTSGGAGGEQFFGPGTRLTVL.

The chain combines TRBV7-9 with TRBJ2-7, with no clear D. This CDR3 is built from 14 residues. Between the trimmed V and J ends, which lost 1 base and 4 bases, there was a span of 11 bases. Germline V gene data show CDR1 as SEHNR and CDR2 as FQNEAQ (reference sequence). CDR3 nucleotide sequence: TGTGCCAGCAGCTTAGATCAGGCGATTTACGAGCAGTACTTC. Translation gives CASSLDQAIYEQYF.

The rearrangement links TRBV4-1 to TRBJ2-3; possible D gene TRBD1, 5 bases. This CDR3 region has 15 residues. Trimming removed 0 bases at V and 1 base at J, with 8 bases between. Germline V gene sequence: CDR1 MGHRA, CDR2 YSYEKL. The chain's CDR3 is CASSQEGHRTDTQYF. CDR3 DNA: TGCGCCAGCAGCCAAGAAGGACATCGCACAGATACGCAGTATTTT.